This T cell receptor beta chain was captured in a study of technical replicates of blood from a handful of donors. Here immunoSEQ multiplex PCR was the method, and the copy in TCRdb shows in-frame clones only, minus some. The sample lists more than 75,000 clones, almost 97% seen once, with roughly 0.36% in the top ten. This CDR3 is built from 15 residues. J gave up 6 bases and V 0 bases, and 5 bases lay outside the gene matches. The germline V gene has CDR1 SGDLS and CDR2 YYNGEE. Specimen: T cells isolated from PBMCs. The V gene is TRBV9, the J gene TRBJ2-3, with 9 bases aligning to TRBD2. The sequence derives from a human donor in good health. The DNA for the CDR3 is TGTGCCAGCAGCGTAGAGAAACTAGCGGGTGATACGCAGTATTTT. As protein: CASSVEKLAGDTQYF.